The next 20 T cell receptor beta chains were all read from a single sample in a study of human T cells and chemical hapten exposure. TCRdb reprocessed the RACE reads with MiXCR, giving one entry per CDR3 protein. The sample shows about 140,000 distinct CDR3 sequences, around 11% of them seen only once. The time point denotes: patch test 2, 6 weeks after DPC sensitization. Treatment denoted: therapeutic diphenylcyclopropenone sensitization with weekly scalp DPC. The starting material was whole blood, obtained in connection with sensitization to the hapten diphenylcyclopropenone (DPC). The receptors here all came from a woman in her forties or fifties with alopecia areata. Some clones in this sample may be carry-over from other donors' samples.

Only a few counts were recorded for this clonotype. This chain connects TRBV30 to TRBJ2-7; maybe TRBD1 (5 bases). Germline CDR1 and CDR2: GTSNPN and SVGIG (reference sequence). The V end lost 0 bases, the J end lost 6 bases, and 15 bases lay between the germline ends. The CDR3 is made up of 14 amino acids. CDR3 sequence reads: CAWSVRGIAAEQYF. As DNA, the CDR3 is TGTGCCTGGAGTGTTAGGGGAATCGCCGCCGAGCAGTACTTC.

J is TRBJ2-4 and V is TRBV6-2 or TRBV6-3, with 8 bases that match TRBD1. J lost 7 bases, V lost 1 base, and 3 bases had no gene match. The CDR3 has 14 amino acids. CDR1 is MNHEY, CDR2 SVGEGT, per germline. For the CDR3, the DNA is TGTGCCAGCAGTTACTTGCAGGGGGCGAACATTCAGTACTTC. It is translated as CASSYLQGANIQYF.

The J gene is TRBJ2-1, the V gene TRBV29-1, with D possibly TRBD1 on 6 matching bases. CDR1 is SQVTM and CDR2 is ANQGSEA in the germline V gene. V lost 5 bases and J 9 bases, leaving 14 bases between the germline ends. The CDR3 consists of 12 residues. The CDR3 loop is CSVRPLGAEQFF. CDR3 in DNA: TGCAGCGTTCGCCCCCTGGGGGCTGAGCAGTTCTTC.

In DNA form, the CDR3 reads TGTGCCAGCAGCGTCACCGGGACTAGAAGTGGGGAGCTGTTTTTT. Amino acid sequence: CASSVTGTRSGELFF. The chain carries TRBV7-3 and TRBJ2-2, with 8 bases fitting TRBD2. Germline CDR1 reads SGHTA; CDR2 reads FQGTGA. The CDR3 covers 15 residues. The J segment lost 8 bases and the V segment lost 5 bases, leaving 10 bases of the junction unmatched. The full variable domain, in which reference TRBV7-3 and TRBJ2-2 provide the parts outside the CDR3, is GAGVSQTPSNKVTEKGKYVELRCDPISGHTALYWYRQSLGQGPEFLIYFQGTGAADDSGLPNDRFFAVRPEGSVSTLKIQRTERGDSAVYLCASSVTGTRSGELFFGEGSRLTVL.

Ten or more counts support this clonotype. J is TRBJ2-7 and V is TRBV14; weak D call: TRBD1 (5 bases). The V end lost 1 base, the J end lost 0 bases, and 13 bases lay between the germline ends. The CDR3 has 16 residues. Germline V gene sequence: CDR1 SGHDN, CDR2 FVKESK. CDR3 nucleotides: TGTGCCAGCAGCCAAGTATTAAGACAGATCTCCTACGAGCAGTACTTC. This gives the protein CASSQVLRQISYEQYF.

The V call is TRBV29-1, the J call TRBJ1-2, with 7 bases fitting TRBD1. Looked up from germline, CDR1 is SQVTM and CDR2 is ANQGSEA. Trimming at V came to 7 bases and at J to 2 bases, leaving 4 bases not matched to a gene. This CDR3 has 12 residues. CDR3 in amino acids: CSASGQNYGYTF. The CDR3 nucleotides are TGCAGCGCTTCGGGACAGAACTATGGCTACACCTTC. The full variable domain, its missing parts supplied by reference TRBV29-1 and TRBJ1-2, is SAVISQKPSRDICQRGTSLTIQCQVDSQVTMMFWYRQQPGQSLTLIATANQGSEATYESGFVIDKFPISRPNLTFSTLTVSNMSPEDSSIYLCSASGQNYGYTFGSGTRLTVV.

This clonotype was detected many times. J is TRBJ2-5 and V is TRBV27, with 10 bases that match TRBD2. V lost 8 bases and J lost 7; bases outside the gene matches: 13. From germline, CDR1 is MNHEY and CDR2 SMNVEV (reference sequence). This CDR3 has 15 residues. This CDR3 reads CASGAGGTPGGTQYF. CDR3 in DNA: TGTGCCAGCGGAGCGGGAGGGACCCCCGGTGGGACCCAGTACTTC.

This clonotype was observed a handful of times. The chain is built from TRBV4-2 and TRBJ1-5; D is ambiguous. Per germline, CDR1 LGHNA and CDR2 YNFKEQ. The germline V and J ends were trimmed by 0 bases and 3 bases, with 15 bases remaining between them. This CDR3 is 17 amino acids long. For the CDR3, the DNA is TGTGCCAGCAGCCAAGATCTAGTGGGGAATTTCAATCAGCCCCAGCATTTT. This encodes CASSQDLVGNFNQPQHF.

This clonotype was counted many times. The J gene is TRBJ2-1, the V gene TRBV7-9, with no clear D. The CDR3 extends over 14 amino acids. V shed 2 bases and J shed 2 bases, with 7 bases lying between them. Germline V gene lookup returns CDR1 SEHNR and CDR2 FQNEAQ (reference sequence). The CDR3 is CASSLRETYNEQFF. The CDR3 DNA follows: TGTGCCAGCAGCTTAAGGGAAACCTACAATGAGCAGTTCTTC. The variable domain in full, completed from reference TRBV7-9 and TRBJ2-1, reads DTGVSQNPRHKITKRGQNVTFRCDPISEHNRLYWYRQTLGQGPEFLTYFQNEAQLEKSRLLSDRFSAERPKGSFSTLEIQRTEQGDSAMYLCASSLRETYNEQFFGPGTRLTVL.

This clonotype was seen at least ten times. The gene calls are TRBV18 and TRBJ2-3, with no clear D. Germline CDR1 is KGHSH and CDR2 is LQKENI. V lost 4 bases to trimming and J lost 3 bases, with 5 bases between them. The length of the CDR3 is 12 residues. The chain's CDR3 is CASSHRTDTQYF. The DNA for the CDR3 is TGTGCCAGCTCACACAGAACAGATACGCAGTATTTT.

This clonotype was seen just once. CDR3 nucleotide sequence: TGCAGCGCTCAGGGAGGGGGCACTGAAGCTTTCTTT. Its protein is CSAQGGGTEAFF. The chain recombines TRBV29-1 with TRBJ1-1; D may be TRBD1 (6 bases). Trimming removed 7 bases from V and 4 bases from J, with 13 bases in between. The CDR3 loop spans 12 amino acids. Germline V CDR1 and CDR2: SQVTM, ANQGSEA.

This clonotype was detected ten times or more. This sequence joins TRBV5-6 and TRBJ2-1, with TRBD2 matching 7 bases. The CDR3 is made up of 16 amino acids. The germline V gene encodes CDR1 SGHDT and CDR2 YYEEEE. V was pared by 1 base and J by 5 bases, with 9 bases of the junction left unmatched. The DNA for the CDR3 is TGTGCCAGCAGCTTGAAAGTGAGGGAGGGTAACAATGAGCAGTTCTTC. Protein sequence: CASSLKVREGNNEQFF.

This clonotype was seen a handful of times. The V gene is TRBV25-1, the J gene TRBJ1-4, with 7 nucleotides matching TRBD1. The trim removed 7 bases at V and 4 bases at J, leaving 9 bases unmatched. Looked up from germline, CDR1 is MGHDK and CDR2 is SYGVNS. This CDR3 is built from 15 residues. The CDR3 region is CASTPGGTVNEKLFF. In nucleotides, the CDR3 is TGTGCCAGCACCCCAGGGGGTACAGTTAATGAAAAACTGTTTTTT.

The chain employs TRBV6-2 or TRBV6-3 and TRBJ2-7; D remains ambiguous. CDR3 length equals 15 residues. The V gene's germline CDR1 is MNHEY and CDR2 SVGEGT. Trimming cost V 4 bases and J 6 bases, with 19 bases left between them. The CDR3 nucleotides read TGTGCCAGCAGTTCTGGAACTACGGACCTTCTCGAGCAGTACTTC. Its translation is CASSSGTTDLLEQYF.

This chain connects TRBV4-2 to TRBJ2-3; D might be TRBD1 or TRBD2, each matching 5 bases. This CDR3 spans 15 amino acids. Trimming cost V 0 bases and J 2 bases, with 9 bases left between them. Germline-derived CDR1 and CDR2 are LGHNA and YNFKEQ. In DNA, the CDR3 is TGTGCCAGCAGCCAAGAATGGGGGTCCACAGATACGCAGTATTTT. Its protein is CASSQEWGSTDTQYF.

In this sample, this clonotype turned up many times. The genes are TRBV5-5 and TRBJ1-1; D unresolved. Germline loops: CDR1 SGHKS, CDR2 YYEKEE (reference sequence). V was shortened by 2 bases and J by 1 base, with 9 bases between the two germline ends. CDR3 length equals 14 residues. The CDR3 DNA follows: TGTGCCAGCAGCTTATATATGGGGAACACTGAAGCTTTCTTT. Protein: CASSLYMGNTEAFF.

This clonotype appeared many times. This chain joins TRBV19 and TRBJ2-7; possibly TRBD2 for D (5 bases). V was pared by 2 bases and J by 7 bases, with 6 bases between. Germline V CDR1 and CDR2: LNHDA, SQIVND (reference sequence). The CDR3 is made up of 11 amino acids. In nucleotides, the CDR3 is TGTGCCAGTAGTATATCGGGGGAGCAGTACTTC. Its protein is CASSISGEQYF.

This clonotype was seen a handful of times. The V call is TRBV7-3, the J call TRBJ2-1, with D uncertain. V lost 0 bases to trimming and J lost 4 bases, with 13 bases between them. CDR1 SGHTA and CDR2 FQGTGA come from the germline V gene. The CDR3 has 16 residues. CDR3 sequence: CASSLTFSGGYNEQFF. CDR3 DNA: TGTGCCAGCAGCTTAACGTTCTCGGGCGGTTACAATGAGCAGTTCTTC.

The chain has TRBV13 and TRBJ2-1; 12 nucleotides agree with TRBD2. V lost 5 bases to trimming and J lost 5 bases; unmatched junction nucleotides: 10. CDR1 PRHDT and CDR2 FYEKMQ come from the germline V gene (reference sequence). This CDR3 is built from 17 residues. The CDR3 loop reads CASSPRRTSGINNEQFF. The CDR3, as DNA: TGTGCCAGCAGCCCGCGAAGGACTAGCGGGATTAACAATGAGCAGTTCTTC.

The chain uses TRBV5-1 and TRBJ2-7; D not certain. The CDR3 is 15 amino acids. Between the trimmed V and J ends, which lost 0 bases and 3 bases, there was a span of 13 bases. Per the germline V gene, CDR1 is SGHRS and CDR2 is YFSETQ. CDR3 in DNA: TGCGCCAGCAGCTTGGAACCGAATACCTACTACGAGCAGTACTTC. Its translation: CASSLEPNTYYEQYF.